Shown below are 26 T cell receptor beta chains from a single sample sequenced in a study of blood T cell repertoires in COVID-19 (dated by TCRdb to the early 2020s). The library came from the immunoSEQ multiplex PCR assay. TCRdb took over this immuneACCESS table, retaining in-frame rearrangements with V and J assigned. Such tables are incomplete; in checked studies, under half of the missing clones stem from an unresolved V gene, and the remainder is unexplained. The sample includes roughly 260,000 clones, with more than 75% observed a single time. Together, the top ten hold 2% to 2.5% of the sample. The sequenced sample was peripheral blood. Receptor source: a woman aged 50 to 65 with acute or convalescent COVID-19.

This rearrangement joins TRBV11-2 to TRBJ2-1, with D maybe TRBD2 (5 bases). This CDR3 has 13 amino acids. CDR1 and CDR2 (germline): SGHAT, FQNNGV. Trimming cost V 1 base and J 4 bases, with 5 bases left between them. The CDR3 loop reads CASSLGRYNEQFF. CDR3 bases: TGTGCCAGCAGCTTAGGGAGGTACAATGAGCAGTTCTTC.

V gene TRBV27 combines with J gene TRBJ2-7; the match to TRBD1 covers 9 bases. The CDR3 covers 16 residues. Trimming at V came to 4 bases and at J to 5 bases, leaving 12 bases not matched to a gene. CDR1 is MNHEY, CDR2 SMNVEV, per germline (reference sequence). The CDR3 DNA sequence: TGTGCCAGCAGTTCCCTGCCCGGGACAGGGAGCCACGAGCAGTACTTC. This translates into CASSSLPGTGSHEQYF.

The V call is TRBV30, the J call TRBJ1-4; weak D call: TRBD1 (5 bases). The germline gives CDR1 GTSNPN, CDR2 SVGIG (reference sequence). Trimming shortened V by 7 bases and J by 1 base, and 10 bases separated the two germline ends. The CDR3 is 13 amino acids. The DNA of the CDR3 is TGTGCCTTAAGGGGTGGAACTAATGAAAAACTGTTTTTT. It encodes CALRGGTNEKLFF.

The chain has TRBV19 and TRBJ2-7; 7 bases fit TRBD1. Per germline, CDR1 LNHDA and CDR2 SQIVND (reference sequence). The CDR3 spans 12 residues. With 5 bases clipped from V and 7 bases from J, the junction kept 5 bases outside the gene matches. CDR3: CASSSTGLEQYF. The CDR3 bases are TGTGCCAGTAGTTCGACAGGGTTGGAGCAGTACTTC.

The chain joins TRBV7-2 to TRBJ2-7, with a possible D match to TRBD2 (5 bases). V was cut by 8 bases and J by 7 bases, with 15 bases left in between. This CDR3 has 12 residues. Germline CDR1 is SGHTA and CDR2 is FQGNSA. The CDR3 nucleotides are TGTGCCAGCGGGTCGAGCGGATGGGAGCAGTACTTC. Residues: CASGSSGWEQYF.

This clone came up once. In DNA form, the CDR3 reads TGCGCCAGCAGCGGAGCCGGACTAGCGGGAGAGGGGAATGAGCAGTTCTTC. The encoded protein is CASSGAGLAGEGNEQFF. The V call is TRBV5-1, the J call TRBJ2-1; 13 bases are a match to TRBD2. CDR3 length equals 17 residues. Per the germline V gene, CDR1 is SGHRS and CDR2 is YFSETQ. V lost 4 bases and J lost 7; bases outside the gene matches: 11.

The chain employs TRBV3-1 (or the pseudogene TRBV3-2) and TRBJ2-2; possible D gene TRBD2, 7 bases. Germline assignment: CDR1 LGHDT and CDR2 YNNKEL (reference sequence). The CDR3 is 16 amino acids. The V and J ends lost 1 base and 6 bases respectively, with 15 bases between them. The chain's CDR3 is CASSQGLSGGSGELFF. DNA of the CDR3: TGTGCCAGCAGCCAAGGTCTCTCGGGGGGCTCCGGGGAGCTGTTTTTT.

The chain joins TRBV5-1 to TRBJ2-3; TRBD2 might be the D (6 bases). The CDR3 is 15 residues long. Per the germline V gene, CDR1 is SGHRS and CDR2 is YFSETQ. With 0 bases removed from V and 6 bases from J, the gap between germline ends came to 14 bases. For the CDR3, the DNA is TGCGCCAGCAGCTTGGGTGGACTACCCGAGGATACGCAGTATTTT. This gives the protein CASSLGGLPEDTQYF. Full variable domain (rest looked up from reference TRBV5-1 and TRBJ2-3): KAGVTQTPRYLIKTRGQQVTLSCSPISGHRSVSWYQQTPGQGLQFLFEYFSETQRNKGNFPGRFSGRQFSNSRSEMNVSTLELGDSALYLCASSLGGLPEDTQYFGPGTRLTVL.

The chain uses TRBV28 and TRBJ1-1; perhaps TRBD1 as D (5 bases). The ends were cut back, 2 bases at V and 6 bases at J, with 13 bases in the middle. The germline V gene has CDR1 MDHEN and CDR2 SYDVKM. CDR3 length: 14 residues. CDR3 nucleotides: TGTGCCAGCAGTTTACTAGGGGTCCAGGCTGAAGCTTTCTTT. This codes for CASSLLGVQAEAFF. Full variable domain (missing parts from reference TRBV28 and TRBJ1-1): DVKVTQSSRYLVKRTGEKVFLECVQDMDHENMFWYRQDPGLGLRLIYFSYDVKMKEKGDIPEGYSVSREKKERFSLILESASTNQTSMYLCASSLLGVQAEAFFGQGTRLTVV.

The chain has TRBV5-5 and TRBJ1-1; 7 bases are shared with TRBD1. V lost 2 bases and J lost 9; bases outside the gene matches: 7. The CDR3 covers 13 residues. Looked up from germline, CDR1 is SGHKS and CDR2 is YYEKEE (reference sequence). CDR3 sequence: CASSLTGEAQAFF. CDR3 in DNA: TGTGCCAGCAGCTTAACAGGGGAGGCTCAAGCTTTCTTT.

The V and J genes are TRBV10-3 and TRBJ2-7; possible D gene TRBD2, 7 bases. Trimming took off 8 bases at V and 7 bases at J, with 21 bases between the two ends. This CDR3 region has 14 residues. In germline, CDR1 is ENHRY, CDR2 SYGVKD. The DNA of the CDR3 is TGTGCCATCGGGGGGGGGCGGAAGTCGGTGGAGCAGTACTTC. As protein: CAIGGGRKSVEQYF.

The chain employs TRBV28 and TRBJ2-1; 15 bases line up with TRBD2. The germline V gene encodes CDR1 MDHEN and CDR2 SYDVKM. After removal of 4 bases from V and 9 bases from J, the junction contained 7 bases not matched to a gene. The CDR3 is made up of 16 amino acids. The CDR3 sequence is CASSSLGLAGGLEQFF. The CDR3 DNA follows: TGTGCCAGCAGTTCTCTGGGACTAGCGGGAGGACTTGAGCAGTTCTTC.

The V gene is TRBV24-1, the J gene TRBJ2-3, with 10 bases matching TRBD1. This CDR3 is 15 amino acids long. The germline gives CDR1 KGHDR, CDR2 SFDVKD. The V gene end was trimmed by 7 bases and the J gene end by 5 bases; junction bases not matched to a gene: 8. The CDR3 nucleotides are TGTGCCACCAGCTCCCGGGACAGGGGTGAAGATACGCAGTATTTT. Amino acid sequence: CATSSRDRGEDTQYF.

V is TRBV4-2 and J is TRBJ1-4, with TRBD1 matching 7 bases. CDR1 and CDR2 from the germline V gene are LGHNA and YNFKEQ. After removal of 2 bases from V and 5 bases from J, the junction contained 11 bases not matched to a gene. The CDR3 runs 17 residues. CDR3 nucleotides: TGTGCCAGCAGCCAACACTTAAACAGGGGAAGGAATGAAAAACTGTTTTTT. It encodes CASSQHLNRGRNEKLFF.

This CDR3 reads CASSLVSGGAETQYF. CDR3 in DNA: TGTGCCAGCAGCTTAGTATCAGGGGGCGCCGAGACCCAGTACTTC. J is TRBJ2-5 and V is TRBV7-2, with TRBD1 matching over 8 bases. Germline CDR1 reads SGHTA; CDR2 reads FQGNSA. The J segment lost 5 bases and the V segment lost 1 base, leaving 6 bases of the junction unmatched. CDR3 length: 15 amino acids.

The rearrangement links TRBV19 to TRBJ2-7, with D maybe TRBD2 (6 bases). V dropped 5 bases and J dropped 8 bases, with 22 bases sitting between them. Germline V gene data show CDR1 as LNHDA and CDR2 as SQIVND (reference sequence). The CDR3 consists of 15 residues. The CDR3, as DNA: TGTGCCAGTAGTTATGCCGCGGGGCTGCCTGTTAAGCAGTACTTC. It is translated as CASSYAAGLPVKQYF.

This chain joins TRBV28 and TRBJ1-4, with TRBD1 matching 7 bases. The trim removed 5 bases at V and 0 bases at J, leaving 6 bases unmatched. Per the germline V gene, CDR1 is MDHEN and CDR2 is SYDVKM. The CDR3 covers 16 residues. In DNA, the CDR3 is TGTGCCAGCAGTCCACACAGGGGTGCAACTAATGAAAAACTGTTTTTT. Translated: CASSPHRGATNEKLFF.

The chain combines TRBV27 with TRBJ2-1; tentative D call: TRBD2 (5 bases). This CDR3 contains 15 residues. Per germline, CDR1 MNHEY and CDR2 SMNVEV (reference sequence). V lost 5 bases and J lost 2, with 13 bases in between. The CDR3 region is CASSPVARTYNEQFF. As DNA, the CDR3 is TGTGCCAGCAGTCCCGTAGCGCGAACCTACAATGAGCAGTTCTTC.

This clone was seen only once. The gene calls are TRBV5-5 and TRBJ2-7, with D tentatively TRBD1 (6 bases). V was trimmed by 4 bases and J by 9 bases, leaving 23 bases between them. CDR3 size: 15 residues. Germline CDR1 and CDR2: SGHKS and YYEKEE (reference sequence). The CDR3 reads CASSQTGTSRFGQYF. CDR3 DNA sequence: TGTGCCAGCAGCCAGACAGGCACGTCGCGTTTTGGGCAGTACTTC.

This chain connects TRBV7-2 to TRBJ2-1, with 10 bases identical to TRBD2. The CDR3 has 16 amino acids. Germline V gives CDR1 SGHTA, CDR2 FQGNSA. Trimming at V came to 3 bases and at J to 9 bases, leaving 11 bases not matched to a gene. CDR3 DNA: TGTGCCAGCAGCTTTGAGGCGCTAGCGGGGGCGGGTGAGCAGTTCTTC. As protein: CASSFEALAGAGEQFF.

This clone was recorded a few times. This sequence joins TRBV29-1 and TRBJ2-1; a weak D match, TRBD2 (6 bases). CDR3 length: 13 residues. V was cut by 3 bases and J by 7 bases, with 13 bases left in between. CDR1 and CDR2 (germline): SQVTM, ANQGSEA. CDR3 coding DNA: TGCAGCGTTGATCACGGGAGTGGGAATGAGCAGTTCTTC. Its translation: CSVDHGSGNEQFF.

This chain joins TRBV7-9 and TRBJ1-4; no definite D call. In germline, CDR1 is SEHNR, CDR2 FQNEAQ (reference sequence). V lost 8 bases to trimming and J lost 0 bases, with 10 bases between them. There are 14 residues in the CDR3. The CDR3: CASLRSATNEKLFF. CDR3 nucleotides: TGTGCCAGCTTACGTAGCGCAACTAATGAAAAACTGTTTTTT.

On this clone: Other DNA sequences of this sample code for an identical CDR3. The chain links TRBV28 to TRBJ1-1; perhaps TRBD1 as D (5 bases). With 5 bases removed from V and 1 base from J, the gap between germline ends came to 11 bases. The germline CDR1 and CDR2 sequences are MDHEN and SYDVKM. This CDR3 is 14 amino acids long. The CDR3 DNA is TGTGCCAGCAGTCCTGGAGGGGCGAACACTGAAGCTTTCTTT. Translated, it gives CASSPGGANTEAFF.

The gene calls are TRBV5-1 and TRBJ1-5; the match to TRBD1 covers 7 bases. V dropped 4 bases and J dropped 2; count of bases not matched to a gene: 3. Germline V gene data show CDR1 as SGHRS and CDR2 as YFSETQ. The CDR3 runs 14 residues. The CDR3 here is CASSHGTGNQPQHF. The DNA of the CDR3 is TGCGCCAGCAGCCACGGGACAGGCAATCAGCCCCAGCATTTT.

This clone was counted a few times. The chain recombines TRBV28 with TRBJ2-7; D might be TRBD1 (6 bases). The V end was cut by 5 bases, the J end by 6 bases, with 17 bases between. Germline V gene sequence: CDR1 MDHEN, CDR2 SYDVKM. The CDR3 covers 14 residues. The CDR3 is CASSPFGQSREQYF. CDR3 nucleotides: TGTGCCAGCAGTCCGTTTGGACAGAGCCGCGAGCAGTACTTC.

The V call is TRBV14, the J call TRBJ2-7; D gene uncertain. Looked up from germline, CDR1 is SGHDN and CDR2 is FVKESK. V lost 1 base and J lost 0, with 13 bases in between. The CDR3 covers 16 residues. The CDR3 loop reads CASSQVATSSSYEQYF. Written as DNA, the CDR3 is TGTGCCAGCAGCCAAGTAGCAACCTCGAGCTCCTACGAGCAGTACTTC.